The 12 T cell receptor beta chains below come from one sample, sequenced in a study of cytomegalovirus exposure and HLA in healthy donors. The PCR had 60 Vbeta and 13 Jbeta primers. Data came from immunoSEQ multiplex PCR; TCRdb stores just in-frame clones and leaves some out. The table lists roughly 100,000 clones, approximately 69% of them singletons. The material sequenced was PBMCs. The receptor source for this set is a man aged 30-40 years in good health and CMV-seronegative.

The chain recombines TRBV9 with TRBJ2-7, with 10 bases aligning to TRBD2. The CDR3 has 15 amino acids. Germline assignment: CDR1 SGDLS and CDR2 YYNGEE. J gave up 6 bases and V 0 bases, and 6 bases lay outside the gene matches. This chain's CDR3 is CASSVGIAGGPEQYF. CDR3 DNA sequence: TGTGCCAGCAGCGTAGGAATAGCGGGAGGTCCCGAGCAGTACTTC.

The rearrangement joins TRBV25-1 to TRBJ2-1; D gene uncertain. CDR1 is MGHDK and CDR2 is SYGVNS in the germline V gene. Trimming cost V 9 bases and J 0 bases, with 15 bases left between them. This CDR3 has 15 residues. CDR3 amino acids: CARRDTVSSYNEQFF. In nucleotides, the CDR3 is TGTGCCAGAAGAGATACGGTGAGCTCCTACAATGAGCAGTTCTTC.

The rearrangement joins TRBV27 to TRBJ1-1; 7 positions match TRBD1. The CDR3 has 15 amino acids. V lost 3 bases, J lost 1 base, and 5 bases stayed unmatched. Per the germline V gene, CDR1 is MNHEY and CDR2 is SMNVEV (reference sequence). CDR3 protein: CASSLRGQRNTEAFF. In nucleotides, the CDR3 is TGTGCCAGCAGTTTGCGGGGACAGCGGAACACTGAAGCTTTCTTT.

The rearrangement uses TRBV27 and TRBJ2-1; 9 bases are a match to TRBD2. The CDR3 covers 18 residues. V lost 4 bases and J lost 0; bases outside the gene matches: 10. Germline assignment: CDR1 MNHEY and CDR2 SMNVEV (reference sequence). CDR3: CASSSILLAGSSYNEQFF. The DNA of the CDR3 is TGTGCCAGCAGTTCCATCTTACTAGCGGGTAGCTCCTACAATGAGCAGTTCTTC.

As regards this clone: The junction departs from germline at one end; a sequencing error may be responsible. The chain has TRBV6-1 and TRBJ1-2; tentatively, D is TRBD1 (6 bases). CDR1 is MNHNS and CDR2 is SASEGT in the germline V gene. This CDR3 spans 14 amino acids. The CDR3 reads CASSVNRDNSGYTF. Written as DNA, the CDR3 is TGTGCCAGCAGTGTAAACAGGGATAACTCTGGCTACACCTTC.

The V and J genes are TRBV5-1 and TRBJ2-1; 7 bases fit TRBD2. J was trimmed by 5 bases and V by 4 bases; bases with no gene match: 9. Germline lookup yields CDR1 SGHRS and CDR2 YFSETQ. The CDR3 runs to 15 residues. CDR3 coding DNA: TGCGCCAGCAGCCTGGGTCGGGGGGTTGACAATGAGCAGTTCTTC. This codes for CASSLGRGVDNEQFF. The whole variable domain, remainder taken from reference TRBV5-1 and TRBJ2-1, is KAGVTQTPRYLIKTRGQQVTLSCSPISGHRSVSWYQQTPGQGLQFLFEYFSETQRNKGNFPGRFSGRQFSNSRSEMNVSTLELGDSALYLCASSLGRGVDNEQFFGPGTRLTVL.

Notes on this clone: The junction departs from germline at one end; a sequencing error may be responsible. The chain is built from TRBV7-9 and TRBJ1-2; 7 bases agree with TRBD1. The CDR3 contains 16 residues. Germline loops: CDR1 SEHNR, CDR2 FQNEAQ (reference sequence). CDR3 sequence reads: CSSSLVTRQGYDGYTF. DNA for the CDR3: TGTTCCAGCAGCTTAGTAACCCGACAGGGCTACGATGGCTACACCTTC.

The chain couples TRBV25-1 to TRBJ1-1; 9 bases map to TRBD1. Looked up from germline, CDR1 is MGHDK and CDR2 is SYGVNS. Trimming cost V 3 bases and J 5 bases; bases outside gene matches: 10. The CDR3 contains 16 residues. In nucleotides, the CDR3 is TGTGCCAGCAGTGATCAGACAGGGGGTCCGTGGACTGAAGCTTTCTTT. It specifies CASSDQTGGPWTEAFF. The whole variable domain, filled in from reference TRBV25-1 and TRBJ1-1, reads EADIYQTPRYLVIGTGKKITLECSQTMGHDKMYWYQQDPGMELHLIHYSYGVNSTEKGDLSSESTVSRIRTEHFPLTLESARPSHTSQYLCASSDQTGGPWTEAFFGQGTRLTVV.

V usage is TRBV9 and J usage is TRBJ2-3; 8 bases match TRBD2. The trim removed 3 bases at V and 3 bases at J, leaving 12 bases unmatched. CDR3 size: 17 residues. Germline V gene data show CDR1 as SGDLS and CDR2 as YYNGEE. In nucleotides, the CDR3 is TGTGCCAGCAGCGAGAGGACTAGCTTTGAGACTACAGATACGCAGTATTTT. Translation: CASSERTSFETTDTQYF.

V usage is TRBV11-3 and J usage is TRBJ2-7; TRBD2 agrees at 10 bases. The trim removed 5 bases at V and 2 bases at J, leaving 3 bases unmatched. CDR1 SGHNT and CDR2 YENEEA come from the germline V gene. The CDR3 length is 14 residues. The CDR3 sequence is CASSLAGVPYEQYF. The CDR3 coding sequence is TGTGCCAGCAGCCTAGCGGGAGTGCCCTACGAGCAGTACTTC.

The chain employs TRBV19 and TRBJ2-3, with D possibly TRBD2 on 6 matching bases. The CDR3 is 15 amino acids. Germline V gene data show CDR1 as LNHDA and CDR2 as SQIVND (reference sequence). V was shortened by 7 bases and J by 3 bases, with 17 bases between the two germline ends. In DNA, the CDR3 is TGTGCCAGTACCCTGTACGGGAGTGGGACAGATACGCAGTATTTT. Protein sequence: CASTLYGSGTDTQYF.

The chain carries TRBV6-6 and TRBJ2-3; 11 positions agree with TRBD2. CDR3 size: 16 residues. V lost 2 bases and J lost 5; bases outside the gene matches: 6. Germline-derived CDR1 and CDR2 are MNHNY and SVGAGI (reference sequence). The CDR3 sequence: CASSYGTSGGRDTQYF. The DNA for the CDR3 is TGTGCCAGCAGTTACGGGACTAGCGGTGGTAGAGATACGCAGTATTTT.